This T cell receptor (beta chain) was recorded in a study of liver allograft versus peripheral blood T cells. Across the whole study: Repertoires from peripheral blood of liver transplant recipients were compared with those inside their transplanted livers.

This clonotype qualifies as medium-sized. TCRdb re-analysed the reads in MiXCR, keeping a single row per CDR3 protein. The sample carries approximately 6,600 distinct CDR3 sequences, 15% to 20% recorded once. Germline V gene data show CDR1 as KGHSH and CDR2 as LQKENI. There are 14 residues in the CDR3. Trimming removed 0 bases from V and 1 base from J, with 6 bases in between. The TCR comes from a human patient who had a liver transplant. Some T cells may be supplied by the graft donor. The V and J genes are TRBV18 and TRBJ1-1; D gene unclear. The CDR3 spells CASSPPGPNTEAFF. As DNA, the CDR3 is TGTGCCAGCTCACCACCCGGTCCGAACACTGAAGCTTTCTTT.